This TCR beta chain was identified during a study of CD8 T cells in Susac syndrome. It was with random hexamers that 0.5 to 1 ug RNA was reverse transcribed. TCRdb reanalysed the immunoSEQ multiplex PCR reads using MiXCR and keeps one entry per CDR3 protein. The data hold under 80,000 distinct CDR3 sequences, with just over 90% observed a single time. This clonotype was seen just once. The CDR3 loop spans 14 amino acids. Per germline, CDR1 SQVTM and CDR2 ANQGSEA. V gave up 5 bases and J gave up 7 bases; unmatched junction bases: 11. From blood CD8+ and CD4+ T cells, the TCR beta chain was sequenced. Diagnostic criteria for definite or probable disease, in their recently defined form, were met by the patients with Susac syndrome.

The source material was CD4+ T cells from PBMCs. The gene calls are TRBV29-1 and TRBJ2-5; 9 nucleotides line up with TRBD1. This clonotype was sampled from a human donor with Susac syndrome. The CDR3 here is CSVSDRGSGGTQYF. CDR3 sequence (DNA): TGCAGCGTTTCCGACAGGGGGTCGGGGGGGACCCAGTACTTC. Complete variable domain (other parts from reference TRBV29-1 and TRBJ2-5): SAVISQKPSRDICQRGTSLTIQCQVDSQVTMMFWYRQQPGQSLTLIATANQGSEATYESGFVIDKFPISRPNLTFSTLTVSNMSPEDSSIYLCSVSDRGSGGTQYFGPGTRLLVL.